The TCR beta chain described here comes from a study of T cells in Graves' hyperthyroidism and ophthalmopathy. Amplification of TCR beta CDR3 regions was performed using RNA transcripts as template. An initial round of RT-PCR targeting the TCR CDR3 relied on the HTBI primer set. TCRdb re-analysed the multiplex PCR reads in MiXCR, keeping a single row per CDR3 protein. The table records 550,000 to 650,000 distinct CDR3 sequences, 12% to 15% of them present only once. CDR1 and CDR2 from the germline V gene are SGHDN and FVKESK. After removal of 1 base from V and 3 bases from J, the junction contained 6 bases not matched to a gene. CDR3 size: 18 residues.

The rearrangement links TRBV14 to TRBJ2-2, with 12 positions matching TRBD2. Input material: blood. The receptor was isolated from a woman between 40 and 55 years old with Graves' hyperthyroidism. For the CDR3, the DNA is TGTGCCAGCAGCCAAGTACTGGGACTAGCGGGTGACACCGGGGAGCTGTTTTTT. This sequence encodes CASSQVLGLAGDTGELFF.